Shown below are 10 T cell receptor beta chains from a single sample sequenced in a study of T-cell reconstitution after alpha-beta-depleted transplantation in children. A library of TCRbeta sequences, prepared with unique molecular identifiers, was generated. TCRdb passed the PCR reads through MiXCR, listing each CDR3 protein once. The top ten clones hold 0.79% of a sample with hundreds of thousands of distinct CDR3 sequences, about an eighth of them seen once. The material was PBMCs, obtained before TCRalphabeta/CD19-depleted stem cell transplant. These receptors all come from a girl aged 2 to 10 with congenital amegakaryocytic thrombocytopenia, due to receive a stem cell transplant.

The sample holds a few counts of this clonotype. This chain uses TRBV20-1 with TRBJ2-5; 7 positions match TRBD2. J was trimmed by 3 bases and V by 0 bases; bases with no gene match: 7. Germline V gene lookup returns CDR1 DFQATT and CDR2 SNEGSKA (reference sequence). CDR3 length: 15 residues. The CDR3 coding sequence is TGCAGTGCTAGAGATGGGGGGGACCAAAAAGAGACCCAGTACTTC. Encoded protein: CSARDGGDQKETQYF.

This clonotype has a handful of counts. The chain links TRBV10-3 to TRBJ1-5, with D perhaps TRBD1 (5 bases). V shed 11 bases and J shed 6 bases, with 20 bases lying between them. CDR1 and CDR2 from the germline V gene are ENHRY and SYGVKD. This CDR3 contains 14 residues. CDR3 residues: CAVAPGGGVQPQHF. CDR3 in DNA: TGTGCCGTCGCCCCTGGGGGAGGCGTTCAGCCCCAGCATTTT.

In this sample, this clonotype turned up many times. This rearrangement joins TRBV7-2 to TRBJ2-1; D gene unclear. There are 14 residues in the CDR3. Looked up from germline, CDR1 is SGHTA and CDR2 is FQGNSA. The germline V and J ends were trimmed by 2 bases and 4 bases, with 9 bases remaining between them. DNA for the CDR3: TGTGCCAGCAGCTTATACGGGCGGTACAATGAGCAGTTCTTC. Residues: CASSLYGRYNEQFF.

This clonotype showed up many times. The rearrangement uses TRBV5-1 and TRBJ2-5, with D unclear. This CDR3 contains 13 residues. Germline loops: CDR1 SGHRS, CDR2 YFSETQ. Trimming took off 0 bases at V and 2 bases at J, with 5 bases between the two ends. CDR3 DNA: TGCGCCAGCAGCTTGGACGATCAAGAGACCCAGTACTTC. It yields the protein CASSLDDQETQYF.

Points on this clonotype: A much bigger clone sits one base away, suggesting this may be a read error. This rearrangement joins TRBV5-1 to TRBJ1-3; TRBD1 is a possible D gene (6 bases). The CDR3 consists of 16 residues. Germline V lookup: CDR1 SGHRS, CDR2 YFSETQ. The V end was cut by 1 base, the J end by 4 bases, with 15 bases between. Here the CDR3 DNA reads TGCGCCAGCAGCTTGTCAGGGGCGCGGAAAGGAAACACCATATATTTT. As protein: CASSLSGARKGNTIYF.

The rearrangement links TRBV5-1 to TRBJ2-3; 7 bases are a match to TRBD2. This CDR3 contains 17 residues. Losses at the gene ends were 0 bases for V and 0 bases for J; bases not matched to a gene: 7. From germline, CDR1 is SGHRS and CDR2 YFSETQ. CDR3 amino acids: CASSLDGLVSSTDTQYF. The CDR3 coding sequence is TGCGCCAGCAGCTTGGACGGACTAGTTAGTAGCACAGATACGCAGTATTTT.

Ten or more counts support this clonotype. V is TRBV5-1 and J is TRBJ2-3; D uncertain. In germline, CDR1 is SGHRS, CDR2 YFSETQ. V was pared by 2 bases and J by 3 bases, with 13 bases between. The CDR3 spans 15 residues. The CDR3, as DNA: TGCGCCAGCAGCTTTCGCCCGGAGACAACAGATACGCAGTATTTT. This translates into CASSFRPETTDTQYF.

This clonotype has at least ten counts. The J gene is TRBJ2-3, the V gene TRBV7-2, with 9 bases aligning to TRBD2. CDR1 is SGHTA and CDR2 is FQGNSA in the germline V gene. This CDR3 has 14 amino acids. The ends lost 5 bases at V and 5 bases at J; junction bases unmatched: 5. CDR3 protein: CASSTRGGQDTQYF. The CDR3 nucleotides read TGTGCCAGCAGCACGCGGGGGGGACAAGATACGCAGTATTTT.

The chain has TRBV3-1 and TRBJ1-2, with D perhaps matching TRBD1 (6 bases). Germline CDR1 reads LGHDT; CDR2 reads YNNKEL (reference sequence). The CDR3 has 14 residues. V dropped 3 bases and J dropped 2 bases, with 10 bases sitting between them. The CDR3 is CASSQDQGNYGYTF. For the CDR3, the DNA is TGTGCCAGCAGCCAGGACCAGGGGAACTATGGCTACACCTTC.

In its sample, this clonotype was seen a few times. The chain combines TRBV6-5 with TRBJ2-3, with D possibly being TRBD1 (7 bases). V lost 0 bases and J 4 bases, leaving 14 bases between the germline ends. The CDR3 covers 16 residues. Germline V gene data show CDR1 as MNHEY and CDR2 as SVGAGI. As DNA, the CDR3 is TGTGCCAGCAGTTACTCGTGGCAGGGGGGACCAGATACGCAGTATTTT. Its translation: CASSYSWQGGPDTQYF.